The 29 T cell receptor beta chains below were found in one sample sequenced in a study of spatial heterogeneity in lung cancer (dated by TCRdb to about 2019). The library was made by 5' RACE. Sequencing relied on a NextSeq 500. The raw public reads went through TCRdb reprocessing: fastp at Q25, MiXCR clone calling, in-frame beta chains kept. Each CDR3 protein appears once, grouped with its most common genes and DNA. In this sample the table shows roughly 7,000 distinct CDR3 sequences, about 7.7% of which occur a single time. The ten largest clonotypes hold over 75% of the sample. The time point label here, explained by the study, means: sample taken at primary tumor resection. For TCR sequencing, whole RNA was extracted from tumor and nontumor lung tissue, or from cryopreserved PBMC samples, and no cell sorting was done. Here the sequenced sample was PBMCs, taken at surgery. These receptors were taken from a male donor with early-stage non-small cell lung cancer.

This clonotype was found many times. Because the library targeted alpha chains, this beta chain is an off-target read whose size means little. The chain has TRBV2 and TRBJ2-7; TRBD1 matches 7 bases. The germline CDR1 and CDR2 sequences are SNHLY and FYNNEI. Trimming cost V 6 bases and J 11 bases; bases outside gene matches: 7. The CDR3 is 11 amino acids. CDR3 nucleotide sequence: TGTGCCAGCAGGTCCGAGGGGGCTGAGTACTTC. It codes for CASRSEGAEYF.

Regarding this clonotype: This beta chain represents an off-target read in a library built for alpha chains; its size is of limited meaning. The chain carries TRBV20-1 and TRBJ2-3, with 16 bases identical to TRBD2. Unmatched junction bases numbered 11, after V lost 6 bases and J lost 5 bases. CDR1 is DFQATT and CDR2 is SNEGSKA in the germline V gene (reference sequence). The CDR3 loop spans 17 amino acids. The CDR3 nucleotides read TGCAGTGCAACCACGGGACTAGCGGGGGGGCGTATAGATACGCAGTATTTT. It codes for CSATTGLAGGRIDTQYF.

This clonotype was detected many times. A junction boundary mismatches the germline segment, possibly from a read error. This beta chain turned up in a library designed for alpha chains; as an off-target read, its abundance says little. J is TRBJ2-2 and V is TRBV7-7, with D possibly TRBD2 on 6 matching bases. The CDR3 spans 15 residues. CDR1 and CDR2 from the germline V gene are SSHAT and FNYEAQ (reference sequence). For the CDR3, the DNA is TGTGCTAGCAGCGCGGGAAGGGCGAACACCGGGGAGCTGTTTTTT. This encodes CASSAGRANTGELFF.

This clonotype was counted many times. This beta chain is off target for a library built for alpha chains, so its abundance means little. The CDR3: CASSLALGTAAYEQYF. CDR3 sequence (DNA): TGTGCCAGCAGTTTAGCCCTTGGGACAGCCGCCTACGAGCAGTACTTC. J is TRBJ2-7 and V is TRBV12-3 or TRBV12-4; 7 nucleotides match TRBD1. V was pared by 0 bases and J by 2 bases, with 7 bases of the junction left unmatched. This CDR3 contains 16 residues.

Comment on this clonotype: Found in a library prepared for alpha chains, this beta chain is an off-target read, and its abundance has little meaning. J is TRBJ2-4 and V is TRBV3-1, with a tentative D call TRBD2 (6 bases). V lost 0 bases to trimming and J lost 15 bases, with 15 bases between them. Looked up from germline, CDR1 is LGHDT and CDR2 is YNNKEL (reference sequence). The CDR3 runs 13 residues. The CDR3 spells CASSQDLQAGRYF. CDR3 in DNA: TGTGCCAGCAGCCAAGATCTGCAGGCCGGGAGGTACTTC.

This clonotype was seen ten or more times. This beta chain lies outside the target of a library built for alpha chains; its clone size means little. The genes are TRBV20-1 and TRBJ2-5; 11 bases line up with TRBD2. The CDR3 consists of 15 residues. V dropped 6 bases and J dropped 0; count of bases not matched to a gene: 6. Germline V gene sequence: CDR1 DFQATT, CDR2 SNEGSKA (reference sequence). The CDR3 spells CSALTSGGDQETQYF. The CDR3 DNA is TGCAGTGCGCTTACTAGCGGGGGTGACCAAGAGACCCAGTACTTC.

This clonotype was seen ten or more times. A library prepared for alpha chains yielded this beta chain as an off-target read; its size is of little meaning. The chain couples TRBV2 to TRBJ1-4; 9 bases match TRBD1. CDR3 length: 15 amino acids. J was trimmed by 8 bases and V by 5 bases; bases with no gene match: 9. Germline V gives CDR1 SNHLY, CDR2 FYNNEI. CDR3 region: CASSQWTGVREKLFF. DNA of the CDR3: TGTGCCAGCAGTCAGTGGACAGGGGTGAGAGAAAAACTGTTTTTT.

In this sample, this clonotype turned up many times. In a library made to pick up alpha chains, this beta chain is a stray read with a size that means little. The rearrangement joins TRBV7-9 to TRBJ1-3, with 7 bases identical to TRBD1. Unmatched junction bases numbered 13, after V lost 4 bases and J lost 1 base. The germline V gene encodes CDR1 SEHNR and CDR2 FQNEAQ (reference sequence). The CDR3 loop spans 18 amino acids. The CDR3 DNA sequence: TGTGCCAGCAGCTCCCCTACTTGGGACAGCGTTTCTGGAAACACCATATATTTT. The encoded protein is CASSSPTWDSVSGNTIYF.

In its sample, this clonotype was seen many times. A library made for alpha chains picked up this beta chain off target, so its size means little. The chain combines TRBV19 with TRBJ1-5, with D perhaps matching TRBD1 (5 bases). Between the trimmed V and J ends, which lost 6 bases and 7 bases, there was a span of 13 bases. Germline values: CDR1 LNHDA, CDR2 SQIVND (reference sequence). The CDR3 spans 13 residues. CDR3 nucleotide sequence: TGTGCCAGTAGCGGGACCGTAGCGCAGCCCCAGCATTTT. The encoded protein is CASSGTVAQPQHF.

This clonotype occurred many times. This beta chain lies outside the target of a library built for alpha chains; its clone size means little. The chain uses TRBV5-1 and TRBJ1-4; the match to TRBD1 covers 9 bases. Trimming at V came to 1 base and at J to 8 bases, leaving 6 bases not matched to a gene. The V gene's germline CDR1 is SGHRS and CDR2 YFSETQ. This CDR3 contains 15 residues. CDR3 protein: CASSLSPGQGEKLFF. CDR3 sequence (DNA): TGCGCCAGCAGCTTGTCCCCGGGACAGGGCGAAAAACTGTTTTTT.

There are many counts of this clonotype. The junction does not match germline at one end; this may be a read error. This beta chain is a stray read from a library made for alpha chains; its abundance is not meaningful. The chain employs TRBV24-1 and TRBJ2-3, with 8 bases lining up with TRBD1. The germline gives CDR1 KGHDR, CDR2 SFDVKD. The length of the CDR3 is 13 residues. The DNA for the CDR3 is TGTGCCACCACACCAGGGGGCACGGATACGCAGTATTTT. Its protein is CATTPGGTDTQYF.

This clonotype has ten or more counts. Little can be read into the size of this beta chain, an off-target read in a library designed for alpha chains. The chain links TRBV28 to TRBJ1-5; TRBD1 is a possible D gene (6 bases). The length of the CDR3 is 15 residues. Trimming left V 3 bases short and J 3 bases short, with 12 bases between. Looked up from germline, CDR1 is MDHEN and CDR2 is SYDVKM. CDR3 in DNA: TGTGCCAGCAGTTTGTTTGGGGGGCTCAATCAGCCCCAGCATTTT. This translates into CASSLFGGLNQPQHF. Full variable domain (remainder filled in from reference TRBV28 and TRBJ1-5): DVKVTQSSRYLVKRTGEKVFLECVQDMDHENMFWYRQDPGLGLRLIYFSYDVKMKEKGDIPEGYSVSREKKERFSLILESASTNQTSMYLCASSLFGGLNQPQHFGDGTRLSIL.

With regard to this clonotype: This beta chain turned up in a library designed for alpha chains; as an off-target read, its abundance says little. The rearrangement uses TRBV7-2 and TRBJ1-1; a weak D match, TRBD1 (5 bases). V lost 8 bases, J lost 7 bases, and 20 bases lay in between. Germline CDR1 reads SGHTA; CDR2 reads FQGNSA. The CDR3 sequence is 14 residues long. CDR3 DNA sequence: TGTGCCAGCTCGGCGGGGGGGAAAGGGAATGAAGCTTTCTTT. Encoded protein: CASSAGGKGNEAFF.

This clonotype appeared a few times. A library prepared for alpha chains yielded this beta chain as an off-target read; its size is of little meaning. V is TRBV5-1 and J is TRBJ1-5; 8 bases map to TRBD1. There are 14 residues in the CDR3. Trimming cost V 4 bases and J 7 bases; bases outside gene matches: 7. Germline V gene lookup returns CDR1 SGHRS and CDR2 YFSETQ. The CDR3 sequence: CASSTGQENQPQHF. The CDR3 DNA reads as TGCGCCAGCAGCACGGGACAGGAAAACCAGCCCCAGCATTTT.

The table lists this clonotype with many counts. Since the library was made to target alpha chains, this beta chain is a stray read and its abundance is not meaningful. The V gene is TRBV20-1, the J gene TRBJ1-1; D remains unclear. Trimming took 5 bases from V and 1 from J, leaving 11 bases between them. Germline lookup yields CDR1 DFQATT and CDR2 SNEGSKA (reference sequence). This CDR3 spans 13 amino acids. CDR3 region: CSALQDTNTEAFF. DNA for the CDR3: TGCAGTGCTCTCCAGGATACGAACACTGAAGCTTTCTTT.

This clonotype was counted at least ten times. Little can be read into the size of this beta chain, an off-target read in a library designed for alpha chains. The chain employs TRBV9 and TRBJ2-7, with 7 nucleotides matching TRBD2. Germline assignment: CDR1 SGDLS and CDR2 YYNGEE. This CDR3 comprises 20 residues. Germline trimming cut 5 bases from V and 5 bases from J; bases unmatched to any gene: 28. In DNA form, the CDR3 reads TGTGCCAGCAGTTCGTCCGGCCAGGGACCTTTCAGCGGGACGGTCAACGAGCAGTACTTC. It translates to CASSSSGQGPFSGTVNEQYF.

This clonotype was observed many times. Because this beta chain is a stray read in a library intended to capture alpha chains, its abundance should not be given much weight. The genes are TRBV27 and TRBJ1-1; perhaps TRBD1 as D (6 bases). Trimming pared 4 bases from V and 1 base from J, leaving 7 bases between. Looked up from germline, CDR1 is MNHEY and CDR2 is SMNVEV (reference sequence). This CDR3 has 13 amino acids. CDR3 coding DNA: TGTGCCAGCAGTTGGACAGAGAACACTGAAGCTTTCTTT. Its protein is CASSWTENTEAFF.

This clonotype was seen many times. Found in a library prepared for alpha chains, this beta chain is an off-target read, and its abundance has little meaning. The rearrangement joins TRBV12-3 or TRBV12-4 to TRBJ2-3; D remains unclear. Trimming removed 6 bases from V and 0 bases from J, with 10 bases in between. This CDR3 contains 14 residues. The CDR3 coding sequence is TGTGCCAGCAGCAGGAATCCTAGCACAGATACGCAGTATTTT. Amino acids: CASSRNPSTDTQYF.

This clonotype was detected ten times or more. This beta chain is an off-target read within a library intended for alpha chains, so its frequency means little. The rearrangement links TRBV20-1 to TRBJ2-2; unclear D gene. V lost 5 bases and J 3 bases, leaving 16 bases between the germline ends. Looked up from germline, CDR1 is DFQATT and CDR2 is SNEGSKA (reference sequence). CDR3 length equals 15 residues. CDR3 DNA: TGCAGTGCTTCACCCCCCGACGGGCACACCGGGGAGCTGTTTTTT. It yields the protein CSASPPDGHTGELFF.

This clonotype was observed a few times. The library was prepared for alpha chains; this beta chain is a stray read, so its frequency means little. CDR3 sequence: CASTLGARGANTEAFF. CDR3 DNA sequence: TGTGCCAGCACCCTCGGAGCGAGGGGGGCGAACACTGAAGCTTTCTTT. The chain carries TRBV12-3 or TRBV12-4 and TRBJ1-1; perhaps TRBD1 as D (6 bases). The CDR3 contains 16 residues. V was cut by 7 bases and J by 1 base, with 19 bases left in between.

This clonotype came up many times. This beta chain slipped into a library made for alpha chains as a stray read, so its size is not meaningful. J is TRBJ1-1 and V is TRBV6-5; weak D call: TRBD1 (6 bases). Between the trimmed V and J ends, which lost 5 bases and 6 bases, there was a span of 25 bases. The germline V gene has CDR1 MNHEY and CDR2 SVGAGI. The CDR3 spans 17 residues. CDR3 sequence: CASSPNLGQGPVAEAFF. In nucleotides, the CDR3 is TGTGCCAGCAGTCCCAACCTAGGGCAGGGGCCGGTCGCTGAAGCTTTCTTT.

This clonotype was seen many times. The library was built for alpha chains, so this beta chain is an off-target read and its size means little. The rearrangement uses TRBV5-6 and TRBJ2-4; D remains unclear. CDR1 and CDR2 (germline): SGHDT, YYEEEE. V gave up 3 bases and J gave up 8 bases, with 15 bases separating them. CDR3 size: 14 residues. Written as DNA, the CDR3 is TGTGCCAGCAGCTACGTTTCCGTCCCGGACATTCAGTACTTC. Amino acids: CASSYVSVPDIQYF.

This clonotype occurred many times. This beta chain is a stray sequence in a library constructed for alpha chains; its clone size is not meaningful. The chain uses TRBV20-1 and TRBJ2-5; 11 bases match TRBD2. The CDR3 is made up of 16 amino acids. Per the germline V gene, CDR1 is DFQATT and CDR2 is SNEGSKA (reference sequence). The ends lost 3 bases at V and 4 bases at J; junction bases unmatched: 10. The CDR3 sequence is CSASEPTSGKRETQYF. The CDR3 DNA follows: TGCAGTGCTAGCGAACCGACTAGCGGGAAGAGAGAGACCCAGTACTTC.

This clonotype was found many times. Being off target in a library aimed at alpha chains, this beta chain has a size of little meaning. The chain combines TRBV29-1 with TRBJ1-1; maybe TRBD1 (5 bases). The CDR3 loop spans 17 amino acids. In germline, CDR1 is SQVTM, CDR2 ANQGSEA. V gave up 1 base and J gave up 1 base, with 19 bases separating them. The CDR3 coding sequence is TGCAGCGTTGAAGTAGGTCGGGGGAGGGTTTCGAACACTGAAGCTTTCTTT. Translation: CSVEVGRGRVSNTEAFF.

Regarding this clonotype: Little can be read into the size of this beta chain, an off-target read in a library designed for alpha chains. The genes are TRBV6-1 and TRBJ2-7; possibly TRBD1 for D (5 bases). The CDR3 loop spans 13 amino acids. Deletions cut 5 bases from V and 3 bases from J, with 11 bases between. CDR1 and CDR2 from the germline V gene are MNHNS and SASEGT. As DNA, the CDR3 is TGTGCCAGCAGTCAGGCAGGGAACTACGAGCAGTACTTC. This encodes CASSQAGNYEQYF.

Points on this clonotype: Little can be read into the size of this beta chain, an off-target read in a library designed for alpha chains. The J gene is TRBJ2-2, the V gene TRBV29-1, with unresolved D. The CDR3 length is 10 residues. Germline V gene lookup returns CDR1 SQVTM and CDR2 ANQGSEA. V was pared by 7 bases and J by 4 bases, with 4 bases between. CDR3 bases: TGCAGCGGGGGCACCGGGGAGCTGTTTTTT. Translated: CSGGTGELFF.

This clonotype was detected ten times or more. Found in a library prepared for alpha chains, this beta chain is an off-target read, and its abundance has little meaning. The rearrangement links TRBV7-2 to TRBJ1-1; weak D call: TRBD1 (6 bases). In germline, CDR1 is SGHTA, CDR2 FQGNSA. Trimming cost V 5 bases and J 7 bases, with 11 bases left between them. The CDR3 consists of 12 residues. CDR3 in amino acids: CASSGGGGEAFF. The CDR3 DNA reads TGTGCCAGCAGCGGGGGCGGGGGTGAAGCTTTCTTT.

At least ten counts were recorded for this clonotype. Because the library targeted alpha chains, this beta chain is an off-target read whose size means little. The chain employs TRBV5-1 and TRBJ2-6; D is uncertain. The germline V gene encodes CDR1 SGHRS and CDR2 YFSETQ. V shed 7 bases and J shed 0 bases, with 11 bases lying between them. This CDR3 has 15 residues. CDR3 amino acids: CASATAGSGANVLTF. In nucleotides, the CDR3 is TGCGCCAGCGCCACAGCAGGCTCTGGGGCCAACGTCCTGACTTTC. Using reference TRBV5-1 and TRBJ2-6 for the parts outside the CDR3, the full variable domain is KAGVTQTPRYLIKTRGQQVTLSCSPISGHRSVSWYQQTPGQGLQFLFEYFSETQRNKGNFPGRFSGRQFSNSRSEMNVSTLELGDSALYLCASATAGSGANVLTFGAGSRLTVL.

A remark on this clonotype: Since it is a stray read in a library aimed at alpha chains, this beta chain has a size that is not meaningful. The CDR3 DNA follows: TGTGCCAGCAGCCCGCGGGACTTATCCACAGATACGCAGTATTTT. Its protein is CASSPRDLSTDTQYF. The rearrangement links TRBV13 to TRBJ2-3; the D gene is possibly TRBD2 (6 bases). V was clipped by 5 bases and J by 2 bases, with 14 bases between them. Germline CDR1 PRHDT, CDR2 FYEKMQ (reference sequence). The CDR3 runs 15 residues.